These 15 T cell receptor beta chains were all obtained from the same sample, sequenced in a study of cytotoxic CD8 clonotypes in ibrutinib-treated CLL. Here immunoSEQ multiplex PCR was the method, and the copy in TCRdb shows in-frame clones only, minus some. The profile shows about 130,000 clones, 80% to 90% of them singletons. The sample consisted of PBMCs, taken after 24 months of ibrutinib treatment. The receptors derive from a human donor with chronic lymphocytic leukemia.

This rearrangement joins TRBV6-5 to TRBJ1-1; no clear D. Per germline, CDR1 MNHEY and CDR2 SVGAGI. CDR3 length equals 14 residues. V was clipped by 10 bases and J by 0 bases, with 15 bases between them. Here the CDR3 DNA reads TGTGCCACACAGTCCCCTTTCATGAACACTGAAGCTTTCTTT. It is translated as CATQSPFMNTEAFF.

In its sample, this clone was seen once. The chain joins TRBV5-1 to TRBJ1-1; TRBD1 is a possible D gene (6 bases). Germline CDR1 is SGHRS and CDR2 is YFSETQ. The V end was cut by 0 bases, the J end by 4 bases, with 10 bases between. The CDR3 spans 14 residues. The CDR3 reads CASSLEGGVTEAFF. The CDR3 nucleotides read TGCGCCAGCAGCTTGGAGGGGGGAGTCACTGAAGCTTTCTTT. The whole variable domain, filled in from reference TRBV5-1 and TRBJ1-1, reads KAGVTQTPRYLIKTRGQQVTLSCSPISGHRSVSWYQQTPGQGLQFLFEYFSETQRNKGNFPGRFSGRQFSNSRSEMNVSTLELGDSALYLCASSLEGGVTEAFFGQGTRLTVV.

The V gene is TRBV25-1, the J gene TRBJ2-5, with a tentative D call TRBD2 (5 bases). V lost 4 bases and J 5 bases, leaving 17 bases between the germline ends. The germline gives CDR1 MGHDK, CDR2 SYGVNS. The CDR3 is made up of 15 amino acids. The CDR3 region is CASSVERSVSETQYF. Written as DNA, the CDR3 is TGTGCCAGCAGTGTAGAGCGGTCGGTCTCGGAGACCCAGTACTTC.

The chain employs TRBV7-9 and TRBJ1-5; TRBD1 might be the D (6 bases). Looked up from germline, CDR1 is SEHNR and CDR2 is FQNEAQ (reference sequence). CDR3 size: 14 residues. V was pared by 1 base and J by 4 bases, with 8 bases between. In DNA form, the CDR3 reads TGTGCCAGCAGCTTAGGGAGGGGGAATCAGCCCCAGCATTTT. This encodes CASSLGRGNQPQHF.

The chain joins TRBV10-3 to TRBJ2-3, with D unclear. CDR1 is ENHRY, CDR2 SYGVKD, per germline. This CDR3 contains 16 residues. Between the trimmed V and J ends, which lost 4 bases and 2 bases, there was a span of 16 bases. CDR3 DNA sequence: TGTGCCATCAGTGGCAAGTTGTTACTTAACACAGATACGCAGTATTTT. Translating gives CAISGKLLLNTDTQYF.

The chain couples TRBV6-6 to TRBJ1-2; TRBD1 matches 8 bases. V was clipped by 6 bases and J by 8 bases; unmatched bases: 11. The CDR3 length is 14 residues. Per the germline V gene, CDR1 is MNHNY and CDR2 is SVGAGI (reference sequence). In nucleotides, the CDR3 is TGTGCCAGCAGAAGGGAAGACAGGGGAAGCGGCTACACCTTC. Encoded protein: CASRREDRGSGYTF.

The chain combines TRBV7-2 with TRBJ2-1, with 9 bases matching TRBD1. The germline gives CDR1 SGHTA, CDR2 FQGNSA. V lost 4 bases and J lost 1; bases outside the gene matches: 5. This CDR3 has 16 amino acids. Here the CDR3 DNA reads TGTGCCAGCAGCTATTCCGGGACAGGGTCCTACAATGAGCAGTTCTTC. Its translation: CASSYSGTGSYNEQFF.

This clone occurred a few times. The chain carries TRBV6-5 and TRBJ1-1, with 10 bases lining up with TRBD1. The V and J ends lost 5 bases and 1 base, in that order; junction bases with no gene match: 4. In germline, CDR1 is MNHEY, CDR2 SVGAGI. There are 15 residues in the CDR3. The CDR3 region is CASSPRDRGNTEAFF. The DNA of the CDR3 is TGTGCCAGCAGTCCGCGGGACAGGGGGAACACTGAAGCTTTCTTT.

The CDR3 sequence is CASSMSPSLGFATEAFF. The CDR3 DNA reads TGTGCCAGTAGTATGTCCCCCTCTTTGGGGTTTGCCACTGAAGCTTTCTTT. V is TRBV19 and J is TRBJ1-1; D not certain. This CDR3 is 17 amino acids long. Germline V gives CDR1 LNHDA, CDR2 SQIVND (reference sequence). V dropped 3 bases and J dropped 4 bases, with 21 bases sitting between them. The full variable domain, completed using reference TRBV19 and TRBJ1-1, is DGGITQSPKYLFRKEGQNVTLSCEQNLNHDAMYWYRQDPGQGLRLIYYSQIVNDFQKGDIAEGYSVSREKKESFPLTVTSAQKNPTAFYLCASSMSPSLGFATEAFFGQGTRLTVV.

This chain joins TRBV13 and TRBJ2-7; 12 positions agree with TRBD2. The J segment lost 2 bases and the V segment lost 2 bases, leaving 10 bases of the junction unmatched. The germline gives CDR1 PRHDT, CDR2 FYEKMQ (reference sequence). There are 18 residues in the CDR3. CDR3 region: CASSLSLLAGGLTYEQYF. CDR3 bases: TGTGCCAGCAGCTTAAGTTTACTAGCGGGGGGCCTAACCTACGAGCAGTACTTC.

V and J are TRBV18 and TRBJ1-5; D perhaps matches TRBD1 (6 bases). Germline CDR1 and CDR2: KGHSH and LQKENI. The CDR3 consists of 15 residues. V was clipped by 2 bases and J by 3 bases, with 11 bases between them. The CDR3 region has the DNA TGTGCCAGCTCACCAGACAGGCTCACCAATCAGCCCCAGCATTTT. It is translated as CASSPDRLTNQPQHF.

The chain is built from TRBV4-2 and TRBJ1-1, with TRBD1 matching over 10 bases. The CDR3 contains 18 residues. Germline trimming cut 0 bases from V and 0 bases from J; bases unmatched to any gene: 7. From germline, CDR1 is LGHNA and CDR2 YNFKEQ. The DNA of the CDR3 is TGTGCCAGCAGCCAAGAGGTGGCCGGGACAGGGGTGAACACTGAAGCTTTCTTT. Residues: CASSQEVAGTGVNTEAFF.

The V and J genes are TRBV6-1 and TRBJ2-5, with D perhaps TRBD1 or TRBD2 (5 bases each). This CDR3 is 12 amino acids long. V was trimmed by 5 bases and J by 2 bases, leaving 6 bases between them. Germline V lookup: CDR1 MNHNS, CDR2 SASEGT. The CDR3 spells CASSWGQETQYF. CDR3 bases: TGTGCCAGCAGTTGGGGGCAAGAGACCCAGTACTTC.

This sequence joins TRBV28 and TRBJ1-1, with TRBD1 as a possible D gene (5 bases). V was trimmed by 3 bases and J by 2 bases, leaving 10 bases between them. This CDR3 spans 14 amino acids. CDR1 MDHEN and CDR2 SYDVKM come from the germline V gene. CDR3 residues: CASSFFGANTEAFF. The CDR3 DNA reads as TGTGCCAGCAGTTTTTTCGGGGCAAACACTGAAGCTTTCTTT.

This chain uses TRBV5-1 with TRBJ2-3; D is undetermined. CDR1 is SGHRS, CDR2 YFSETQ, per germline. This CDR3 contains 17 residues. Trimming cost V 0 bases and J 5 bases, with 19 bases left between them. This CDR3 reads CASSLAGKLPPLDTQYF. CDR3 in DNA: TGCGCCAGCAGCTTGGCCGGAAAACTCCCACCGCTAGATACGCAGTATTTT. Supplemented by reference TRBV5-1 and TRBJ2-3, the full variable domain reads KAGVTQTPRYLIKTRGQQVTLSCSPISGHRSVSWYQQTPGQGLQFLFEYFSETQRNKGNFPGRFSGRQFSNSRSEMNVSTLELGDSALYLCASSLAGKLPPLDTQYFGPGTRLTVL.